The source of this T cell receptor (beta chain) is a study of technical replicates of blood from several donors. The CDR3 is 13 residues long. With 5 bases removed from V and 6 bases from J, the gap between germline ends came to 14 bases. Germline V gives CDR1 MNHEY, CDR2 SMNVEV (reference sequence). Measured with immunoSEQ multiplex PCR; TCRdb has only the in-frame clones, and not every one. The repertoire holds some 77,000 clones, with roughly 96% as singletons. The receptor's source is a human donor in good health. The chain joins TRBV27 to TRBJ2-7, with a weak D call TRBD2 (6 bases). Specimen: T cells isolated from PBMCs. DNA for the CDR3: TGTGCCAGCAGTAATACTAGGGGAGGCGAGCAGTACTTC. Translating gives CASSNTRGGEQYF.